This T cell receptor beta chain was captured by sequencing in a study of T cell responses to AZD1222 COVID-19 vaccine. Across the whole study: Some second doses came at about 4 weeks and others at about 12 weeks; these were pooled.

Trimming took 3 bases from V and 6 from J; bases not matched to a gene: 8. This CDR3 comprises 15 residues. Germline V gene sequence: CDR1 LGHNA, CDR2 YSLEER. Profiling relied on immunoSEQ multiplex PCR, and the TCRdb table lists in-frame clones only, not all of them. The data contain around 130,000 clones, over 85% of them singletons. The gene calls are TRBV4-3 and TRBJ1-2, with 9 bases that match TRBD1. The material was peripheral blood, obtained on day 0 of AZD1222 vaccination. The TCR originated in an adult in good health. The CDR3 loop reads CASSHDPGQGNGYTF. CDR3 bases: TGCGCCAGCAGCCATGATCCGGGACAGGGCAATGGCTACACCTTC.